The clone carrying this TCR beta chain was recorded only once. Its antigen remains unidentified. A read error may be the cause here, since a much bigger clone is one base away. The CDR3 is 17 residues long. The V gene end was trimmed by 10 bases and the J gene end by 0 bases; junction bases not matched to a gene: 12. CDR1 ENHRY and CDR2 SYGVKD come from the germline V gene. This record belongs to a study of T cells in Graves' hyperthyroidism and ophthalmopathy. Any patient presenting with uncontrolled infection, other autoimmune disease, pregnancy or lactation was left out. Findings and limits, study-wide: Ophthalmopathy got predicted by the model a median approximately six months before its onset. Most thyroid clonotypes expanded above 0.001 were also detected in blood.

Amplification of TCR beta CDR3 regions was performed using RNA transcripts as template. HTBI primers were employed in a first-round RT-PCR of the TCR CDR3. TCRdb fed the multiplex PCR reads into MiXCR, producing one record per CDR3 protein. The sample records hundreds of thousands of distinct CDR3 sequences, roughly 46% being singletons. The chain links TRBV10-3 to TRBJ2-6; 7 bases agree with TRBD1. Material: peripheral blood or thyroid tissue (not recorded which). The TCR sequence derives from an adult man with Graves' disease, either hyperthyroidism or ophthalmopathy (not recorded which). The CDR3 loop reads CASRDRVLSSGANVLTF. CDR3 nucleotides: TGTGCCAGCAGAGACAGGGTACTTAGCTCTGGGGCCAACGTCCTGACTTTC.